This T cell receptor (beta chain) came from a study of OX40 agonist ivuxolimab in advanced cancers. Overall study context: Patients were dosed intravenously with ivuxolimab at 0.01 to 10 mg/kg every 2 weeks. Patients achieving partial responses numbered three: one hepatocellular carcinoma case and two cutaneous melanoma cases.

TCRdb keeps only in-frame clones here, not all; method: immunoSEQ multiplex PCR. The table lists 50,000 to 75,000 clones, more than 85% of them singletons, with roughly a sixth in the top ten. Trimming removed 0 bases at V and 8 bases at J, with 16 bases between. The V gene's germline CDR1 is MGHRA and CDR2 YSYEKL. The CDR3 is 15 amino acids. Study-wide findings and caveats: Fewer expanded clones were found on average in CD4+ than in CD8+ T cells.

On this clone itself: Its matching antigen is unknown.

Sequencing used CD4+ or CD8+ T cells sorted from blood, obtained in a trial of the OX40 agonist ivuxolimab. The chain employs TRBV4-1 and TRBJ1-2, with D maybe TRBD1 (5 bases). The receptor was derived from an adult with an advanced solid tumor such as melanoma, head and neck, liver or kidney cancer. CDR3 nucleotides: TGCGCCAGCAGCCAAGAGTCCCCATCCCGGGGGGGCTACACCTTC. The encoded protein is CASSQESPSRGGYTF.